This T cell receptor (beta chain) was profiled in a study of blood T cell repertoires in COVID-19. About the research overall: Specimens from acute and convalescent COVID-19 originated in the United States, Italy and Spain. PBMCs, B-cell-depleted T cells, or T cells provided the cDNA or gDNA that made up the material.

This CDR3 is built from 15 residues. J lost 7 bases, V lost 8 bases, and 11 bases had no gene match. Germline V gene sequence: CDR1 LGHNA, CDR2 YNFKEQ. Original analysis: Estimation of nucleated cell counts relied on the amplification of reference gene primers. Sequenced by immunoSEQ multiplex PCR; TCRdb stores in-frame clones only, minus some. V and J calls and clone size are those listed in that table; D and trimming were worked out from the DNA. The sample records approximately 53,000 clones, around 90% being singletons. The sequencing input was peripheral blood. This receptor was taken from a human donor in a cohort sampled during active COVID-19. J is TRBJ1-4 and V is TRBV4-2; 9 bases match TRBD1. CDR3 protein: CASGTTGTGIEKLFF. In DNA, the CDR3 is TGTGCCAGCGGAACTACCGGGACAGGGATTGAAAAACTGTTTTTT.